The sequence of this T cell receptor (beta chain) was determined in a study of post-analysis software for immune sequencing data. The study, taken as a whole, reports: Patients carried five TRBV segments more frequently than controls did, and TRBV5-6, TRBV5-1 and TRBV20-1 were among them. Strong co-clustering by F measure was evident for samples that had been prepared in the same batch.

TCR beta libraries were prepared from cDNA with unique molecular identifiers. TCRdb re-called the PCR reads with MiXCR, one entry per CDR3 protein. The data show some 890,000 distinct CDR3 sequences, approximately 50% seen once. This clonotype came up a few times. Antigen: not known. Germline V gene sequence: CDR1 SEHNR, CDR2 FQNEAQ (reference sequence). Trimming shortened V by 4 bases and J by 8 bases, and 8 bases separated the two germline ends. This CDR3 region has 11 residues. V gene TRBV7-9 combines with J gene TRBJ1-2; D is undetermined. The sample consisted of blood. The receptor was derived from a girl aged 10 to 17 with multiple sclerosis. CDR3 sequence: CASSSGEGYTF. Written as DNA, the CDR3 is TGTGCCAGCAGCTCTGGGGAGGGCTACACCTTC.